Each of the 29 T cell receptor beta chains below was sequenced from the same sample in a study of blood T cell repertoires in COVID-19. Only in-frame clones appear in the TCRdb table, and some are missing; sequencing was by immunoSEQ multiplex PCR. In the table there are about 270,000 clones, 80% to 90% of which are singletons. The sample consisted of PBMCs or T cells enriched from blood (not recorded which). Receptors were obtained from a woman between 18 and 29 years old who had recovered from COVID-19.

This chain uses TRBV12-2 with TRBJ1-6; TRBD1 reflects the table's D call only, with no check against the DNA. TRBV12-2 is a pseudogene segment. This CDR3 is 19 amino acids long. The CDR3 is CASRLVGPRQGVYNSPLHF. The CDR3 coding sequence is TGTGCAAGTCGCTTAGTAGGGCCCCGACAGGGAGTTTATAATTCACCCCTCCACTTT.

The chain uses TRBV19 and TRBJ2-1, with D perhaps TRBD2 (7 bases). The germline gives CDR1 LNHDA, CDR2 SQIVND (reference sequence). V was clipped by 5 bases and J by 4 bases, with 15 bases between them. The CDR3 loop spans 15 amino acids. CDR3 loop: CASSPAGAAYNEQFF. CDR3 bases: TGTGCCAGTAGTCCCGCGGGGGCAGCGTACAATGAGCAGTTCTTC.

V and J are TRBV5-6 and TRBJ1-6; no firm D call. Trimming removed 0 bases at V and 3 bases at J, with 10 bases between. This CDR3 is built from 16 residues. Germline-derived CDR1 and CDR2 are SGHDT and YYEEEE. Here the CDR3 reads CASSLGSGSYNSPLHF. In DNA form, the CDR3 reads TGTGCCAGCAGCTTGGGTTCGGGGAGCTATAATTCACCCCTCCACTTT.

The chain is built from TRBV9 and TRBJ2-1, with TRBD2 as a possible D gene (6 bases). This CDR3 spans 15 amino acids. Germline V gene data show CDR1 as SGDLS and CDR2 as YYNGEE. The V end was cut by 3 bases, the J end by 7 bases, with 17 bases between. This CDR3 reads CASSDYSGAFNEQFF. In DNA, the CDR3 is TGTGCCAGCAGCGACTATAGCGGAGCATTTAATGAGCAGTTCTTC.

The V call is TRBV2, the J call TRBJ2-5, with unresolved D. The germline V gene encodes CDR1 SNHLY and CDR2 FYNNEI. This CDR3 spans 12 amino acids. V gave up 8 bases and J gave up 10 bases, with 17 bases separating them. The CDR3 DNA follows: TGTGCCAGCGCCCTAAGCGACGTGGACCAGTACTTC. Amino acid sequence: CASALSDVDQYF.

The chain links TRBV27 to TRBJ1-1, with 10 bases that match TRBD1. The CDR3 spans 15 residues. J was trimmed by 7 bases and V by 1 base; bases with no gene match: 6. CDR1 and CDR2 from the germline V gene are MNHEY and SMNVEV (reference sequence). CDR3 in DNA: TGTGCCAGCAGTTTATTGACAGGGGGCGCGTTTGAAGCTTTCTTT. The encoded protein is CASSLLTGGAFEAFF.

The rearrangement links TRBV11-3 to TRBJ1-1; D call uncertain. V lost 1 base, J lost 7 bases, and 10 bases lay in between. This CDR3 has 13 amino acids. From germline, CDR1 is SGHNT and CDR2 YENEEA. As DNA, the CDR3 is TGTGCCAGCAGCTTAGGGACTTTTAATGAAGCTTTCTTT. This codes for CASSLGTFNEAFF.

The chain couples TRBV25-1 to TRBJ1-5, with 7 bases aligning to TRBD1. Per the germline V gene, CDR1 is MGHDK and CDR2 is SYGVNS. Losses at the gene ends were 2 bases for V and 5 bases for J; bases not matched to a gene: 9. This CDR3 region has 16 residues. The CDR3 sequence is CASSEATGSNHQPQHF. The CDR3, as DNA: TGTGCCAGCAGTGAAGCGACAGGGAGTAATCATCAGCCCCAGCATTTT. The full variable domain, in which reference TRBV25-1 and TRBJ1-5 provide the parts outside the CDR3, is EADIYQTPRYLVIGTGKKITLECSQTMGHDKMYWYQQDPGMELHLIHYSYGVNSTEKGDLSSESTVSRIRTEHFPLTLESARPSHTSQYLCASSEATGSNHQPQHFGDGTRLSIL.

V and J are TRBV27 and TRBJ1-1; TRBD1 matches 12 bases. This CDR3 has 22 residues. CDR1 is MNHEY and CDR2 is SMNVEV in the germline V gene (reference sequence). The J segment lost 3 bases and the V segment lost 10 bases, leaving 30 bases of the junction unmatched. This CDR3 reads CATRDRGLGGTSSRTGDTEAFF. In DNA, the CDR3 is TGTGCCACTAGGGACAGGGGGCTGGGGGGTACGAGTTCCAGGACGGGTGACACTGAAGCTTTCTTT.

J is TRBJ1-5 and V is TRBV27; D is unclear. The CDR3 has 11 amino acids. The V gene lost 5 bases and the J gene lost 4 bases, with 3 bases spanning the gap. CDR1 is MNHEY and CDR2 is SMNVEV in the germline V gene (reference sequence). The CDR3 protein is CASSPNQPQHF. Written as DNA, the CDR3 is TGTGCCAGCAGTCCAAATCAGCCCCAGCATTTT.

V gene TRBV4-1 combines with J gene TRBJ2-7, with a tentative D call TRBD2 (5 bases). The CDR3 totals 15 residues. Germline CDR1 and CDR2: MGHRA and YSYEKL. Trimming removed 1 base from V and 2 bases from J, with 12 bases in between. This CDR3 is CASSQAEGSPYEQYF. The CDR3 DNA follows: TGCGCCAGCAGCCAAGCCGAGGGATCCCCCTACGAGCAGTACTTC.

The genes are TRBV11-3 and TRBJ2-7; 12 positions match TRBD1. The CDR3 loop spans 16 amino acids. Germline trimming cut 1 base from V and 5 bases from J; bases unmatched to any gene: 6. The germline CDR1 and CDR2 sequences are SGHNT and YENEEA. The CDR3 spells CASSLGSGQGADEQYF. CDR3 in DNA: TGTGCCAGCAGCTTAGGATCGGGACAGGGGGCCGACGAGCAGTACTTC.

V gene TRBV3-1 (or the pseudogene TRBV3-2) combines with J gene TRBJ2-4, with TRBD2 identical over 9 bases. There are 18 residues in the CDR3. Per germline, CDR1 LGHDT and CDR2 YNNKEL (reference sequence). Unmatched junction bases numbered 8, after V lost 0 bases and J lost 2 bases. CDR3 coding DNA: TGTGCCAGCAGCCAAGATTCAGCTAGCGGGGTATCCAAAAACATTCAGTACTTC. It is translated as CASSQDSASGVSKNIQYF.

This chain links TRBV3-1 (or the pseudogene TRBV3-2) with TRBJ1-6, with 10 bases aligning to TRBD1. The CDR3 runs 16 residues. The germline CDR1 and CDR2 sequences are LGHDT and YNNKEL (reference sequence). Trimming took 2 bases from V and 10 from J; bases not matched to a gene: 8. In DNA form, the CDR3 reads TGTGCCAGCAGCCAAAACGGACAGGGGGTTGGCTCACCCCTCCACTTT. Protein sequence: CASSQNGQGVGSPLHF.

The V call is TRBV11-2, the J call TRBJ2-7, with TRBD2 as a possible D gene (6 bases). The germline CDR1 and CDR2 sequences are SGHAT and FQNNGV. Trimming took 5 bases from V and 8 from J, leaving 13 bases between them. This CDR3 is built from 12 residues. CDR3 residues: CASSPTEGKQYF. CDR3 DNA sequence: TGTGCCAGCAGCCCCACGGAGGGTAAGCAGTACTTC.

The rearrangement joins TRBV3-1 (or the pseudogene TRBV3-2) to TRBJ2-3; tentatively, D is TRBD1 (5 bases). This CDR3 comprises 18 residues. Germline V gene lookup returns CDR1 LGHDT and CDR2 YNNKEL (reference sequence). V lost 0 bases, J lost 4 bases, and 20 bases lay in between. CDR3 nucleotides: TGTGCCAGCAGCCAAGAAGTAGGGCCAGGGCTCTCGGCAGATACGCAGTATTTT. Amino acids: CASSQEVGPGLSADTQYF.

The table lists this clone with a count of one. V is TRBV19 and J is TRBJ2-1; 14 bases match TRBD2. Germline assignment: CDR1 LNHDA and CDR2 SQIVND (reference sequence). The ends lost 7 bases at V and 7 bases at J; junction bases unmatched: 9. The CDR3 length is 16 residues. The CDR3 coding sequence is TGTGCCAGTAACAAGGAGGGACTAGCGGGGGTAAATGAGCAGTTCTTC. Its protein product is CASNKEGLAGVNEQFF.

The CDR3: CASSPGLREETQYF. CDR3 sequence (DNA): TGTGCCAGCAGCCCGGGACTTAGAGAAGAGACCCAGTACTTC. The chain joins TRBV5-4 to TRBJ2-5; D may be TRBD2 (6 bases). The CDR3 totals 14 residues. The germline CDR1 and CDR2 sequences are SGHNT and YYREEE (reference sequence). Trimming shortened V by 4 bases and J by 3 bases, and 13 bases separated the two germline ends.

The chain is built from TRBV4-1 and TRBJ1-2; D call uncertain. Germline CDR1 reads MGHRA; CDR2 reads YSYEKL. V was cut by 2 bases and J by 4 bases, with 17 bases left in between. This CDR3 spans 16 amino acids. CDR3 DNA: TGCGCCAGCAGCCAACCGACAAGGCGGGGAGGCTATGGCTACACCTTC. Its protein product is CASSQPTRRGGYGYTF.

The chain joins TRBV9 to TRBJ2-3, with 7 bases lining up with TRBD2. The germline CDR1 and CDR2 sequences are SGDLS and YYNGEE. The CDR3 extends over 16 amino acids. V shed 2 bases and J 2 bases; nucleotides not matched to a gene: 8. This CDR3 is CASSVGVAGLTDTQYF. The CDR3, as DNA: TGTGCCAGCAGCGTCGGGGTAGCGGGCCTCACAGATACGCAGTATTTT.

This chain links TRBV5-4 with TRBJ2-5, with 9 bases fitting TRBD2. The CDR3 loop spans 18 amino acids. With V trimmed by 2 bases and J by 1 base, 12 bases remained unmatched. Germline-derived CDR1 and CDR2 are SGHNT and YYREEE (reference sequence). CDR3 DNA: TGTGCCAGCAGCTTCCTGGGGCGGGCTAGCGGGGCCCAAGAGACCCAGTACTTC. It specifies CASSFLGRASGAQETQYF.

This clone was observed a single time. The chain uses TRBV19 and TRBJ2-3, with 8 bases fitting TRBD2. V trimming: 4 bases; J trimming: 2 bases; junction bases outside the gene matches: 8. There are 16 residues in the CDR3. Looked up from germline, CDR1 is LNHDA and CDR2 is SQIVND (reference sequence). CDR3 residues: CASSSGPRGATDTQYF. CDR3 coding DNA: TGTGCCAGTAGTAGCGGCCCGCGGGGGGCCACAGATACGCAGTATTTT.

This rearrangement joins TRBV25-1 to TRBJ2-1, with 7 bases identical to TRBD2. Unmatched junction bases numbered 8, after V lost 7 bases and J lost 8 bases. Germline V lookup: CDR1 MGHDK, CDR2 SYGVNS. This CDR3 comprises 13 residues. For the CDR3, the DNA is TGTGCCAGCACTCGCGGGGGTTGGGATGAGCAGTTCTTC. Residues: CASTRGGWDEQFF. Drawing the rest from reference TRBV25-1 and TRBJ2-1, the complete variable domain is EADIYQTPRYLVIGTGKKITLECSQTMGHDKMYWYQQDPGMELHLIHYSYGVNSTEKGDLSSESTVSRIRTEHFPLTLESARPSHTSQYLCASTRGGWDEQFFGPGTRLTVL.

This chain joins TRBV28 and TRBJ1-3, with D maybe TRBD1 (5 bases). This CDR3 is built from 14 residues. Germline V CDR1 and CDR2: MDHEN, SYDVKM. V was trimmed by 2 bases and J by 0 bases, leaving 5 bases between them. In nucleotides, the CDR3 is TGTGCCAGCAGTTTAGGACACTCTGGAAACACCATATATTTT. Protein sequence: CASSLGHSGNTIYF.

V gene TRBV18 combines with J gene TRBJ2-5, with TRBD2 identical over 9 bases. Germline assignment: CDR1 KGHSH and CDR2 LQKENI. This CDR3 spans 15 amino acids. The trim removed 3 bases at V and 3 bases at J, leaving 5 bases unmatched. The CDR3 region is CASSPPTSGEETQYF. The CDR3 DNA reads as TGTGCCAGCTCACCGCCGACTAGCGGCGAAGAGACCCAGTACTTC.

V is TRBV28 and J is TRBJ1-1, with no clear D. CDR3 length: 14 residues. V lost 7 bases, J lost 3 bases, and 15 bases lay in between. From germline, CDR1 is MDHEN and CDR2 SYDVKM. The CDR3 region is CASTPEWGDTEAFF. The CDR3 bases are TGTGCCAGCACCCCAGAGTGGGGAGACACTGAAGCTTTCTTT.

Here the CDR3 DNA reads TGTGCCAGCAGCCTACTATGTGAGAATAATCCGGATTGCACCGGGGAGCTGTTTTTT. Amino acid sequence: CASSLLCENNPDCTGELFF. This chain joins TRBV7-9 and TRBJ2-2; D unclear. V lost 5 bases and J lost 4, with 26 bases in between. CDR1 and CDR2 (germline): SEHNR, FQNEAQ (reference sequence). The CDR3 has 19 amino acids.

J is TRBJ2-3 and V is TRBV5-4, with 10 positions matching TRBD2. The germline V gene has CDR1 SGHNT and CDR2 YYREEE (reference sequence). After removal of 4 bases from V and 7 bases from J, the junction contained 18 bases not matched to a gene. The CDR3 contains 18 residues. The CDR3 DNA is TGTGCCAGCAGCCCCGACGTAGCGGGGGGCCCCCGGGTGCATACGCAGTATTTT. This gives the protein CASSPDVAGGPRVHTQYF.

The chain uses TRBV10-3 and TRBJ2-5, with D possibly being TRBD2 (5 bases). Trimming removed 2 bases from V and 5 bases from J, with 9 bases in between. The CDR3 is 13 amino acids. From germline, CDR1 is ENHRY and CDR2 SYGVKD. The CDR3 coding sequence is TGTGCCATCAGTGAGATCCAGCGGGAGACCCAGTACTTC. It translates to CAISEIQRETQYF.